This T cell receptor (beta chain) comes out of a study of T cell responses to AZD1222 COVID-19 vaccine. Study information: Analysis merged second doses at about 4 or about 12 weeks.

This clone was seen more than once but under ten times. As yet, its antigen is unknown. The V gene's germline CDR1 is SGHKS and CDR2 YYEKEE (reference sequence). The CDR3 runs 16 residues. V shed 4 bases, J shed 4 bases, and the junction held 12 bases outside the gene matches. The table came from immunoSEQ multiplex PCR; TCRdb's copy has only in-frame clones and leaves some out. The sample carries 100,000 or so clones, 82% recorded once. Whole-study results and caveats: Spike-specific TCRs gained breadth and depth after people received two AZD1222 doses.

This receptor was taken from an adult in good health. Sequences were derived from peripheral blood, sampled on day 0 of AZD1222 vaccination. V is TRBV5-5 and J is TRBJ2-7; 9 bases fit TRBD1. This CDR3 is CASSRAGTGTLYEQYF. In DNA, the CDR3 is TGTGCCAGCAGCAGGGCCGGGACAGGGACTTTGTACGAGCAGTACTTC.